This T cell receptor (beta chain) came from a study of blood T cell repertoires in COVID-19 (dated by TCRdb to the early 2020s). For context, the study as a whole: Samples from collaborators originated in the United States, Italy and Spain and spanned both the acute and convalescent phases of COVID-19. Subjects who had been exposed to COVID-19, were actively infected with it, or had recovered from it provided the deeply sampled blood TCRbeta repertoires that made up the dataset. The repertoires were made available in a free public database intended to serve as a resource for research on the immune response to SARS-CoV-2. The material from the prospective study consisted of cDNA or gDNA derived from T cells, B-cell-depleted T cells, or PBMCs. Where available, HLA class I and class II types were obtained from metadata supplied by the sample provider rather than from assay-based typing. Samples came from the ongoing ImmuneRACE study (first 160 participants) plus 1,254 subjects from 6 global collaborators. A de-identified subject ID, COVID-19 status, age in years and sex were almost always included in the sample metadata.

The immunoSEQ Assay, a bias-controlled multiplex PCR, was used to amplify TCRbeta CDR3 regions from genomic DNA. On the study's bioinformatics: The number of nucleated cells in each sample was estimated from the amplification of reference gene primers within the assay. Sequence reads were collapsed and filtered to measure the absolute abundance of every unique TCRbeta CDR3 rearrangement. For each sample, productive Simpson clonality was calculated as the square root of Simpson's diversity index across productive rearrangements. TCRdb took this table from immuneACCESS and kept in-frame rearrangements with V and J called. Such tables lack part of the clones; where checked against another copy, unresolved V genes explain under half of the gap, and the rest is unexplained. Clone size and the V and J calls come from that table; the DNA yielded D and trimming. The sample data list about 230,000 clones, and around 86% of these were observed just once. 11% of the sample comes from the top ten.

As to this clone: What this receptor recognizes is not known. The input lacks base qualities; no much larger clone sits a single base away.

What the work shows at the level of the full study, not this receptor alone: The quantity of clinical and demographic metadata differed by source and by participant and was supplied without curation.

At one collaborating source in Seattle, patients were enrolled during active infection and were followed longitudinally through the course of disease. Whole blood was collected in K2EDTA tubes by collaborating institutions according to the institutions' own protocols. For TCRbeta analysis, collaborators shipped samples as frozen whole blood, isolated PBMCs, or DNA extracted from either of those sample types. The TCR was taken from a man aged 45 to 65 with COVID-19, enrolled during active disease. Sequenced material: peripheral blood.

CDR3 protein: CASSQDWTSGRTDTQYF. The base sequence is TGTGCCAGCAGCCAAGATTGGACTAGCGGGAGAACAGATACGCAGTATTTT. The chain joins TRBV14 to TRBJ2-3, and 13 junctional nucleotides match TRBD2. CDR1 and CDR2 are drawn from the germline V gene: SGHDN, FVKESK. The CDR3 covers 17 residues, taking in both the cysteine and the phenylalanine. Of the read, only the CDR3 DNA is kept; its 51 bases are in frame from base 1. Trimming removed 0 bases from V and 3 bases from J; the gene matches leave 3 bases unexplained.